Presented here are 9 T cell receptor beta chains from one specimen sequenced in a study of blood T cells in healthy people across ages. Then a second PCR, running roughly 6 to 12 cycles, was carried out with a sample-barcoded 5' primer and a J-beta primer mix. TCRdb used MiXCR to reprocess the 5' RACE reads, holding one entry per CDR3 protein. The top ten hold around an eighth of the sample, which has hundreds of thousands of distinct CDR3 sequences, about 51% seen once. The sample taken for sequencing was blood. These receptors all come from a woman older than 75 in good health.

This clonotype was counted at least ten times. The chain recombines TRBV27 with TRBJ1-1; D is unclear. V dropped 9 bases and J dropped 8 bases, with 13 bases sitting between them. Germline assignment: CDR1 MNHEY and CDR2 SMNVEV (reference sequence). The CDR3 totals 11 residues. The CDR3 nucleotides read TGTGCCAGTGTTGGGGTCGACGAAGCTTTCTTT. Translated: CASVGVDEAFF.

Regarding this clonotype: Possible read error: a much larger clone is one base away. The J gene is TRBJ2-7, the V gene TRBV9, with 7 bases lining up with TRBD1. The CDR3 is 15 residues long. Germline V gives CDR1 SGDLS, CDR2 YYNGEE. This CDR3 reads CASSVGTASSCEQYF. CDR3 nucleotides: TGTGCCAGCAGCGTCGGGACAGCCAGCTCCTGCGAGCAGTACTTC. The variable domain in full, with the rest retrieved from reference TRBV9 and TRBJ2-7, is DSGVTQTPKHLITATGQRVTLRCSPRSGDLSVYWYQQSLDQGLQFLIQYYNGEERAKGNILERFSAQQFPDLHSELNLSSLELGDSALYFCASSVGTASSCEQYFGPGTRLTVT.

A word on this clonotype: Possible read error: a much larger clone is one base away. The chain employs TRBV20-1 and TRBJ2-3; tentative D call: TRBD2 (5 bases). The ends were cut back, 4 bases at V and 2 bases at J, with 13 bases in the middle. CDR1 and CDR2 (germline): DFQATT, SNEGSKA (reference sequence). This CDR3 has 14 amino acids. DNA of the CDR3: TGCAGTGCTATTGAGGGCGGCCTCACAGATACGCAGTATTTT. This sequence encodes CSAIEGGLTDTQYF.

This clonotype was picked up a small number of times. The chain uses TRBV18 and TRBJ2-3, with TRBD2 identical over 7 bases. The CDR3 is made up of 15 amino acids. Germline lookup yields CDR1 KGHSH and CDR2 LQKENI. V was pared by 4 bases and J by 7 bases, with 11 bases of the junction left unmatched. The CDR3 loop is CASSQEGGPRNTQYF. The DNA for the CDR3 is TGTGCCAGCTCACAGGAGGGAGGGCCGAGGAATACGCAGTATTTT. The full variable domain, completed using reference TRBV18 and TRBJ2-3, is NAGVMQNPRHLVRRRGQEARLRCSPMKGHSHVYWYRQLPEEGLKFMVYLQKENIIDESGMPKERFSAEFPKEGPSILRIQQVVRGDSAAYFCASSQEGGPRNTQYFGPGTRLTVL.

This chain joins TRBV6-6 and TRBJ2-5; 9 bases line up with TRBD2. The DNA end lines up better with TRBJ2-1; the J call may be wrong. This CDR3 has 16 residues. Germline-derived CDR1 and CDR2 are MNHNY and SVGAGI (reference sequence). Written as DNA, the CDR3 is TGTGCCAGCAGTGGGCCTTATAGCGGGAGAGGAGAGACCCAGTTCTTC. Translated, it gives CASSGPYSGRGETQFF.

For the CDR3, the DNA is TGTGCCAGCAGCTTTCATCCGGTTGACAGGTCGAACTATGGCTACACCTTC. As protein: CASSFHPVDRSNYGYTF. The V gene is TRBV13, the J gene TRBJ1-2; a possible D gene is TRBD1 (6 bases). The CDR3 length is 17 residues. Looked up from germline, CDR1 is PRHDT and CDR2 is FYEKMQ (reference sequence). With 3 bases removed from V and 2 bases from J, the gap between germline ends came to 19 bases.

Concerning this clonotype: A much larger clone lies one base from this, so it may be a read error. The rearrangement joins TRBV7-2 to TRBJ2-1; a possible D gene is TRBD2 (6 bases). Trimming pared 5 bases from V and 2 bases from J, leaving 13 bases between. The CDR3 covers 15 residues. Germline CDR1 SGHTA, CDR2 FQGNSA. The CDR3 nucleotides are TGTGCCAGCAGCCGGCGGCGGGGAGCCTACAATGAGCAGTTCTTC. It specifies CASSRRRGAYNEQFF.

This clonotype was seen only a few times. A much larger clone sits a single nucleotide away, making a read error possible. The CDR3 loop is CSAPLAGTYSEQYF. The CDR3 nucleotides read TGCAGTGCTCCTCTAGCGGGAACGTATAGTGAGCAGTACTTC. The chain employs TRBV20-1 and TRBJ2-5; 9 nucleotides agree with TRBD2. V shed 5 bases, J shed 11 bases, and the junction held 15 bases outside the gene matches. The CDR3 covers 14 residues. Germline values: CDR1 DFQATT, CDR2 SNEGSKA (reference sequence).

This clonotype came up a few times. This chain links TRBV2 with TRBJ2-5, with D possibly matching TRBD1 (6 bases). Germline V gene lookup returns CDR1 SNHLY and CDR2 FYNNEI. The germline V and J ends were trimmed by 4 bases and 5 bases, with 17 bases remaining between them. This CDR3 comprises 15 residues. CDR3 coding DNA: TGTGCCAGCAGTGGACAGGATTTTGCCCGGGAGACCCAGTACTTC. As protein: CASSGQDFARETQYF.